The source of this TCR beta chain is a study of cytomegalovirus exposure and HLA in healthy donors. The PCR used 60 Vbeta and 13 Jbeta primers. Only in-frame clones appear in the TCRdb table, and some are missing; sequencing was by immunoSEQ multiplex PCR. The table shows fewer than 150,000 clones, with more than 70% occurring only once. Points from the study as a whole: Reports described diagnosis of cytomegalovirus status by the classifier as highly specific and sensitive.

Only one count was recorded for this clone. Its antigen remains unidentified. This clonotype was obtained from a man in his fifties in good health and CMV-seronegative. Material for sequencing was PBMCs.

This CDR3 reads CASSYSSTDTQYF. The DNA of the CDR3 is TGTGCCAGCAGTTACTCGTCGACAGATACGCAGTATTTT. The chain recombines TRBV6-5 with TRBJ2-3; D is unclear. There are 13 residues in the CDR3. Germline V lookup: CDR1 MNHEY, CDR2 SVGAGI. The germline V and J ends were trimmed by 0 bases and 3 bases, with 4 bases remaining between them.